These T cell receptor beta chains were read from a single sample in a study of memory CD4+ T cells and cytomegalovirus serostatus. TCRdb's copy holds only in-frame clones and misses some; the assay was immunoSEQ multiplex PCR. The sample includes about 64,000 clones, around 77% of them seen just once. Source material: memory CD4+ T cells from blood. Receptors originate from an adult in good health and CMV-seronegative. Each CDR3 is given with its conserved first and last residue. Fields, in order: CDR3 protein, CDR3 DNA, V gene, clone size, J gene, D gene. D genes are given only for firm matches. Only some rows state a clone size, as once, few, many or a class for expanded clones.

CASSQGLTREKTEAFF | TGCGCCAGCAGTCAAGGATTGACCAGGGAGAAGACTGAAGCTTTCTTT | TRBV23-1 | - | TRBJ1-1 | -
CASSPAGAYGNQPQHF | TGTGCCAGCTCACCCGCGGGTGCGTATGGCAATCAGCCCCAGCATTTT | TRBV18 | - | TRBJ1-5 | -
CASSPGTDTQYF | TGCGCCAGCAGCCCGGGGACAGATACGCAGTATTTT | TRBV5-1 | - | TRBJ2-3 | -
CASSVVGAHSPLHF | TGTGCCAGCAGCGTAGTAGGGGCACATTCACCCCTCCACTTT | TRBV9 | - | TRBJ1-6 | -
CASSPPQGRGQPQHF | TGTGCCAGCTCACCACCGCAGGGCCGTGGTCAGCCCCAGCATTTT | TRBV18 | - | TRBJ1-5 | -
CASGNRVSYEQYF | TGTGCCAGCGGAAACAGGGTCTCCTACGAGCAGTACTTC | TRBV7-2 | - | TRBJ2-7 | -
CASSARTGDYGYTF | TGTGCCAGCAGTGCCAGGACGGGGGATTATGGCTACACCTTC | TRBV6-6 | - | TRBJ1-2 | -
CASSADGGNYGYTF | TGTGCCAGCAGCGCGGACGGAGGGAACTATGGCTACACCTTC | TRBV6-4 | - | TRBJ1-2 | -
CASSLGAGGYEQYF | TGTGCCAGCAGCTTAGGTGCAGGGGGCTACGAGCAGTACTTC | TRBV7-2 | - | TRBJ2-7 | TRBD1
CASSVADTQYF | TGTGCCAGCAGTGTCGCAGATACGCAGTATTTT | TRBV2 | once | TRBJ2-3 | -
CASSLALQGASWSYEQYF | TGTGCCAGCAGCTTAGCCCTACAGGGGGCATCTTGGTCCTACGAGCAGTACTTC | TRBV7-6 | - | TRBJ2-7 | TRBD1
CAWRGSSYNSPLHF | TGTGCCTGGAGAGGGAGCTCCTATAATTCACCCCTCCACTTT | TRBV30 | once | TRBJ1-6 | -
CASSLPTGGSGNTIYF | TGTGCCAGCTCACTTCCGACAGGGGGCTCTGGAAACACCATATATTTT | TRBV18 | - | TRBJ1-3 | TRBD1
CASSYRAVPTYEQYF | TGTGCCAGCAGTTACCGAGCAGTACCTACCTACGAGCAGTACTTC | TRBV6-5 | - | TRBJ2-7 | -
CASSLALGLVQETQYF | TGTGCCAGCAGCTTAGCTCTCGGACTGGTCCAAGAGACCCAGTACTTC | TRBV7-9 | - | TRBJ2-5 | -
CSVEIYTGELFF | TGCAGCGTTGAAATCTACACCGGGGAGCTGTTTTTT | TRBV29-1 | few | TRBJ2-2 | -
CASSPGQGTDTQYF | TGCGCCAGCAGCCCCGGACAGGGGACAGATACGCAGTATTTT | TRBV5-1 | - | TRBJ2-3 | TRBD1
CASSLASGDTISYEQYF | TGTGCCAGCAGTTTGGCTAGTGGGGATACCATATCCTACGAGCAGTACTTC | TRBV28 | - | TRBJ2-7 | -
CASRSGQGGSNQPQHF | TGCGCCAGCAGAAGCGGACAGGGGGGTAGCAATCAGCCCCAGCATTTT | TRBV10-2 | few | TRBJ1-5 | TRBD1
CASSSQGTNEKLFF | TGCGCCAGCAGCTCGCAGGGAACTAATGAAAAACTGTTTTTT | TRBV5-1 | once | TRBJ1-4 | -
CASRGTGGIYGYTF | TGTGCCAGCAGGGGGACAGGGGGTATTTATGGCTACACCTTC | TRBV6-5 | - | TRBJ1-2 | TRBD1
CASSPGLAANTGELFF | TGTGCCAGTTCGCCGGGACTAGCCGCAAACACCGGGGAGCTGTTTTTT | TRBV19 | once | TRBJ2-2 | TRBD2
CASSPTSPDTQYF | TGTGCCAGCTCACCGACTAGCCCAGATACGCAGTATTTT | TRBV18 | - | TRBJ2-3 | TRBD2
CASSLAGAIPSYEQYF | TGTGCCAGCAGCTTAGCGGGCGCGATACCCTCCTACGAGCAGTACTTC | TRBV7-2 | - | TRBJ2-7 | -
CASSFSGGRYNEQFF | TGTGCCAGCAGCTTCTCCGGGGGCCGATACAATGAGCAGTTCTTC | TRBV7-9 | few | TRBJ2-1 | -
CASSLRQGGSGANVLTF | TGTGCCAGCAGTTTACGACAGGGGGGCTCTGGGGCCAACGTCCTGACTTTC | TRBV27 | - | TRBJ2-6 | TRBD1
CASSPTGGSEQFF | TGTGCCAGCAGTCCGACAGGGGGCAGTGAGCAGTTCTTC | TRBV2 | - | TRBJ2-1 | TRBD1
CASSTASGRAPEQYF | TGTGCCAGCAGCACCGCTAGCGGGAGGGCCCCCGAGCAGTACTTC | TRBV5-4 | once | TRBJ2-7 | TRBD2
CASSSSGRGGYTF | TGTGCCAGCAGTTCCTCGGGGCGTGGGGGCTACACCTTC | TRBV27 | - | TRBJ1-2 | -
CASRGPVSYEQYF | TGTGCCAGCCGTGGGCCGGTCTCCTACGAGCAGTACTTC | TRBV28 | - | TRBJ2-7 | -
CATSRVVANYGYTF | TGTGCCACCAGCAGAGTTGTAGCTAACTATGGCTACACCTTC | TRBV15 | - | TRBJ1-2 | -
CASSLELAENIQYF | TGTGCCAGCAGCTTAGAACTAGCGGAAAACATTCAGTACTTC | TRBV7-3 | - | TRBJ2-4 | TRBD2
CASRRGEGENEKLFF | TGTGCCAGCAGACGAGGGGAGGGGGAGAATGAAAAACTGTTTTTT | TRBV7-6 | - | TRBJ1-4 | -
CASSLFSGREGRNEQYF | TGTGCCAGCAGTTTATTCTCCGGGAGGGAGGGCCGCAACGAGCAGTACTTC | TRBV27 | - | TRBJ2-7 | TRBD2
CASSLLAGGGFNEQFF | TGTGCCAGCAGCTTGTTAGCGGGAGGAGGGTTTAATGAGCAGTTCTTC | TRBV7-3 | - | TRBJ2-1 | TRBD2